Below are 21 T cell receptor beta chains sequenced from a single sample in a study of early T cells in non-severe SARS-CoV-2 infection (dated by TCRdb to the early 2020s). To prepare the library, 5' RACE was applied. Instrument used: NextSeq 500. TCRdb trimmed public reads at Q25 via fastp, called clones via MiXCR and kept in-frame beta chains. Rows are combined by CDR3 protein, so each entry shows the most common genes and DNA. The sample table shows about 56,000 distinct CDR3 sequences, and over 13% are seen once. Jointly, the top ten make up roughly 4% of the sample. The starting material was whole blood, obtained at baseline. The receptors were sampled from an adult who was a healthcare worker with PCR-confirmed SARS-CoV-2 infection or an uninfected control (not recorded which).

The chain combines TRBV7-2 with TRBJ2-5; the D is unclear. V was cut by 3 bases and J by 5 bases, with 7 bases left in between. Germline V lookup: CDR1 SGHTA, CDR2 FQGNSA. The CDR3 has 12 amino acids. CDR3 nucleotides: TGTGCCAGCAGCTTCTCCGTGGAGACCCAGTACTTC. The encoded protein is CASSFSVETQYF.

This clonotype was detected many times. The chain carries TRBV6-1 and TRBJ1-5; D is unclear. The CDR3 totals 15 residues. Germline CDR1 is MNHNS and CDR2 is SASEGT. Trimming cost V 2 bases and J 1 base, with 9 bases left between them. Here the CDR3 DNA reads TGTGCCAGCAGTGAAAACCCGGGGAGCAATCAGCCCCAGCATTTT. Translation: CASSENPGSNQPQHF.

At least ten counts were recorded for this clonotype. The rearrangement joins TRBV29-1 to TRBJ2-1; 9 bases agree with TRBD2. V dropped 4 bases and J dropped 2; count of bases not matched to a gene: 3. The CDR3 has 14 residues. The germline V gene has CDR1 SQVTM and CDR2 ANQGSEA. CDR3 bases: TGCAGCGTTGGGTCTAGCGGGGCCTACAATGAGCAGTTCTTC. It translates to CSVGSSGAYNEQFF.

This clonotype has more than one count but fewer than ten. This rearrangement joins TRBV10-3 to TRBJ2-1; unclear D gene. CDR3 length: 15 amino acids. Germline loops: CDR1 ENHRY, CDR2 SYGVKD. Trimming took 3 bases from V and 0 from J, leaving 9 bases between them. The CDR3 loop reads CAISDDGSSYNEQFF. CDR3 in DNA: TGTGCCATCAGTGATGATGGCAGCTCCTACAATGAGCAGTTCTTC.

The V and J genes are TRBV10-3 and TRBJ1-1; perhaps TRBD1 as D (6 bases). The germline gives CDR1 ENHRY, CDR2 SYGVKD. Trimming took off 6 bases at V and 8 bases at J, with 13 bases between the two ends. The CDR3 loop spans 12 amino acids. CDR3 DNA sequence: TGTGCCATCAGGGAACCGGGGACAGAAGCTTTCTTT. As protein: CAIREPGTEAFF.

In this sample, this clonotype turned up many times. The chain links TRBV20-1 to TRBJ2-2; D call uncertain. The V gene lost 3 bases and the J gene lost 9 bases, with 14 bases spanning the gap. The germline V gene encodes CDR1 DFQATT and CDR2 SNEGSKA (reference sequence). CDR3 size: 13 residues. CDR3 DNA: TGCAGTGCTAGTGCTGGCCGTTTCAGGGAGCTGTTTTTT. This encodes CSASAGRFRELFF.

With respect to this clonotype: No DNA is shown, since the ends of the CDR3 on it are uncertain; the CDR3 is the one TCRdb lists. J is TRBJ1-4 and V is TRBV7-5; the table's D call TRBD1 went unverified against the DNA. TRBV7-5 is flagged as a pseudogene. A total of 18 residues make up the CDR3, ends included. The CDR3 region is CISVPEALGHQLMKNCFF.

The chain carries TRBV27 and TRBJ2-1; D gene uncertain. V shed 5 bases and J shed 0 bases, with 8 bases lying between them. CDR1 and CDR2 (germline): MNHEY, SMNVEV (reference sequence). The length of the CDR3 is 14 residues. Here the CDR3 reads CASSTEHSYNEQFF. CDR3 nucleotides: TGTGCCAGCAGTACAGAGCACTCCTACAATGAGCAGTTCTTC.

The chain has TRBV2 and TRBJ2-1, with 11 bases lining up with TRBD2. V lost 6 bases, J lost 6 bases, and 4 bases stayed unmatched. Germline CDR1 and CDR2: SNHLY and FYNNEI. The CDR3 totals 14 residues. The CDR3: CASSDGTSGNEQFF. CDR3 DNA sequence: TGTGCCAGCAGCGACGGGACTAGCGGCAATGAGCAGTTCTTC.

This clonotype was counted at least ten times. This chain connects TRBV10-3 to TRBJ1-3, with D uncertain. Trimming shortened V by 0 bases and J by 0 bases, and 18 bases separated the two germline ends. This CDR3 comprises 19 residues. Germline lookup yields CDR1 ENHRY and CDR2 SYGVKD. CDR3 protein: CAISESGRRALHSGNTIYF. The CDR3 nucleotides read TGTGCCATCAGTGAGTCAGGAAGAAGGGCTCTACACTCTGGAAACACCATATATTTT.

This clonotype occurred a few times. The chain employs TRBV5-4 and TRBJ2-3, with TRBD2 matching 13 bases. Germline lookup yields CDR1 SGHNT and CDR2 YYREEE (reference sequence). This CDR3 region has 18 residues. The V segment lost 0 bases and the J segment 2 bases; nucleotides outside the gene matches: 6. CDR3 region: CASSLELAGGPNTDTQYF. The CDR3 DNA follows: TGTGCCAGCAGCTTGGAACTAGCGGGGGGGCCTAACACAGATACGCAGTATTTT.

This clonotype turned up a few times. The chain carries TRBV2 and TRBJ1-1, with D hard to call. Trimming shortened V by 7 bases and J by 9 bases, and 21 bases separated the two germline ends. Germline loops: CDR1 SNHLY, CDR2 FYNNEI. The CDR3 extends over 14 amino acids. The chain's CDR3 is CASILLPHSTQAFF. The CDR3 DNA reads TGTGCCAGCATCCTTCTTCCTCACAGCACACAAGCTTTCTTT.

This clonotype was seen a handful of times. The junction shows a germline mismatch at one end, possibly a read error. The chain is built from TRBV11-1 and TRBJ2-1; 11 bases align to TRBD2. CDR3 length: 15 amino acids. Germline V gene lookup returns CDR1 SGHAT and CDR2 FQDESV (reference sequence). CDR3 sequence reads: CANSLGLAGVNEQFF. The CDR3, as DNA: TGTGCCAACAGCCTCGGACTAGCGGGCGTCAATGAGCAGTTCTTC.

In its sample, this clonotype was seen a few times. The chain is built from TRBV12-3 or TRBV12-4 and TRBJ2-3, with a weak D call TRBD1 (5 bases). Trimming removed 3 bases from V and 4 bases from J, with 14 bases in between. This CDR3 is 15 amino acids long. The CDR3, as DNA: TGTGCCAGCAGTTTGGTGGCAGGGCGCTCAGATACGCAGTATTTT. Translated, it gives CASSLVAGRSDTQYF.

This clonotype was seen more than once but under ten times. V gene TRBV30 combines with J gene TRBJ1-6; D uncertain. Germline V CDR1 and CDR2: GTSNPN, SVGIG (reference sequence). V was pared by 2 bases and J by 0 bases, with 8 bases between. The CDR3 covers 15 residues. This chain's CDR3 is CAWSYRSSYNSPLHF. CDR3 nucleotides: TGTGCCTGGAGTTACAGAAGCTCCTATAATTCACCCCTCCACTTT. The whole variable domain, remainder taken from reference TRBV30 and TRBJ1-6, is SQTIHQWPATLVQPVGSPLSLECTVEGTSNPNLYWYRQAAGRGLQLLFYSVGIGQISSEVPQNLSASRPQDRQFILSSKKLLLSDSGFYLCAWSYRSSYNSPLHFGNGTRLTVT.

This clonotype was found many times. The V gene is TRBV6-2 or TRBV6-3, the J gene TRBJ2-1; the match to TRBD2 covers 7 bases. This CDR3 is 15 amino acids long. Trimming at V came to 2 bases and at J to 5 bases, leaving 6 bases not matched to a gene. The germline V gene encodes CDR1 MNHEY and CDR2 SVGEGT. The CDR3, as DNA: TGTGCCAGCAGTTACCCGGGACTACCCAACAATGAGCAGTTCTTC. It is translated as CASSYPGLPNNEQFF.

This clonotype was seen a few times. The chain joins TRBV9 to TRBJ2-5; no definite D call. The germline gives CDR1 SGDLS, CDR2 YYNGEE. CDR3 length: 15 amino acids. V was pared by 0 bases and J by 2 bases, with 11 bases between. CDR3 region: CASSVATNSQETQYF. The CDR3 DNA is TGTGCCAGCAGCGTAGCTACGAACTCGCAAGAGACCCAGTACTTC.

V gene TRBV18 combines with J gene TRBJ2-3, with D possibly being TRBD2 (6 bases). Germline V lookup: CDR1 KGHSH, CDR2 LQKENI. This CDR3 spans 14 amino acids. Trimming removed 6 bases at V and 3 bases at J, with 13 bases between. The CDR3 DNA reads as TGTGCCAGCTCGCCGGAGGGGTGGACAGATACGCAGTATTTT. This gives the protein CASSPEGWTDTQYF. Using reference TRBV18 and TRBJ2-3 for the parts outside the CDR3, the full variable domain is NAGVMQNPRHLVRRRGQEARLRCSPMKGHSHVYWYRQLPEEGLKFMVYLQKENIIDESGMPKERFSAEFPKEGPSILRIQQVVRGDSAAYFCASSPEGWTDTQYFGPGTRLTVL.

The genes are TRBV30 and TRBJ2-3, with D possibly matching TRBD2 (5 bases). The ends were cut back, 0 bases at V and 0 bases at J, with 10 bases in the middle. The CDR3 covers 15 residues. CDR1 is GTSNPN, CDR2 SVGIG, per germline (reference sequence). The CDR3 nucleotides read TGTGCCTGGAGTGTACTAGTCCTGAGCACAGATACGCAGTATTTT. Amino acid sequence: CAWSVLVLSTDTQYF.

This clonotype was seen ten or more times. The chain employs TRBV30 and TRBJ2-3, with 10 bases lining up with TRBD1. V was pared by 3 bases and J by 3 bases, with 3 bases of the junction left unmatched. The CDR3 has 14 amino acids. CDR1 is GTSNPN and CDR2 is SVGIG in the germline V gene (reference sequence). DNA for the CDR3: TGTGCCTGGAGAGACAGGGGGCTGACAGATACGCAGTATTTT. It translates to CAWRDRGLTDTQYF.

For this clonotype: At one end the junction does not follow the germline gene, possibly because of a read error. This rearrangement joins TRBV6-5 to TRBJ2-3; D is possibly TRBD1 (6 bases). CDR3 length equals 15 residues. The germline CDR1 and CDR2 sequences are MNHEY and SVGAGI. This chain's CDR3 is CASGYRDLSTDTQYF. In nucleotides, the CDR3 is TGTGCCAGCGGTTACAGGGATTTGAGCACAGATACGCAGTATTTT.